Below are 32 T cell receptor beta chains sequenced from a single sample in a study of T cell repertoires in cytomegalovirus infection. TCRdb reprocessed the reads via MiXCR and lists one record per CDR3 protein. In the table there are approximately 200,000 distinct CDR3 sequences, roughly 30% of which are singletons. Sequencing input: PBMCs. These receptors were obtained from a human donor in good health (CMV status not recorded). Some clones in this sample may be carry-over from other donors' samples.

The table lists this clonotype with many counts. The genes are TRBV7-2 and TRBJ2-7; D possibly corresponds to TRBD1 (6 bases). V lost 0 bases and J 5 bases, leaving 11 bases between the germline ends. Germline CDR1 and CDR2: SGHTA and FQGNSA. There are 14 residues in the CDR3. In DNA form, the CDR3 reads TGTGCCAGCAGCTTAGCCCAGGGGATTCACGAGCAGTACTTC. It yields the protein CASSLAQGIHEQYF.

This chain links TRBV7-9 with TRBJ2-3; D remains ambiguous. V was cut by 5 bases and J by 2 bases, with 11 bases left in between. This CDR3 is built from 14 residues. Per the germline V gene, CDR1 is SEHNR and CDR2 is FQNEAQ (reference sequence). CDR3 nucleotides: TGTGCCAGCAGCCGTGCTGGATCCACAGATACGCAGTATTTT. It is translated as CASSRAGSTDTQYF. The whole variable domain, remainder taken from reference TRBV7-9 and TRBJ2-3, is DTGVSQNPRHKITKRGQNVTFRCDPISEHNRLYWYRQTLGQGPEFLTYFQNEAQLEKSRLLSDRFSAERPKGSFSTLEIQRTEQGDSAMYLCASSRAGSTDTQYFGPGTRLTVL.

Ten or more counts support this clonotype. V and J are TRBV4-2 and TRBJ1-1; the match to TRBD1 covers 7 bases. Germline loops: CDR1 LGHNA, CDR2 YNFKEQ. The V gene end was trimmed by 4 bases and the J gene end by 7 bases; junction bases not matched to a gene: 6. The CDR3 length is 13 residues. The CDR3 DNA reads as TGTGCCAGCAGCCGAGACTACAGGGGTGAAGCTTTCTTT. Translating it yields CASSRDYRGEAFF.

The chain is built from TRBV29-1 and TRBJ1-2; possibly TRBD1 for D (5 bases). V was pared by 2 bases and J by 4 bases, with 17 bases between. Germline lookup yields CDR1 SQVTM and CDR2 ANQGSEA. The CDR3 is 15 residues long. For the CDR3, the DNA is TGCAGCGTTGAACCGAGGGACGGCCAATCCTATGGCTACACCTTC. Protein sequence: CSVEPRDGQSYGYTF.

This clonotype was counted only a few times. The chain employs TRBV6-6 and TRBJ1-6; 7 bases line up with TRBD1. The CDR3 consists of 14 residues. In germline, CDR1 is MNHNY, CDR2 SVGAGI (reference sequence). Trimming removed 6 bases from V and 5 bases from J; junction bases left unmatched: 4. CDR3 sequence (DNA): TGTGCCAGCAGCGGGACAGAAGATAATTCACCCCTCCACTTT. Its protein product is CASSGTEDNSPLHF.

This clonotype was counted many times. The chain couples TRBV7-3 to TRBJ2-5; D is tentatively TRBD1 or TRBD2 (5 bases each). CDR1 is SGHTA and CDR2 is FQGTGA in the germline V gene. V lost 5 bases, J lost 1 base, and 14 bases lay in between. The CDR3 length is 15 residues. DNA for the CDR3: TGTGCCAGCAGCCCAAGTGGGGGTACCCAAGAGACCCAGTACTTC. This codes for CASSPSGGTQETQYF.

The gene calls are TRBV5-4 and TRBJ1-1; 9 bases agree with TRBD1. The CDR3 loop spans 15 amino acids. Per the germline V gene, CDR1 is SGHNT and CDR2 is YYREEE (reference sequence). Trimming cost V 4 bases and J 4 bases; bases outside gene matches: 8. Here the CDR3 reads CASSPPTGGFTEAFF. CDR3 sequence (DNA): TGTGCCAGCAGCCCGCCTACAGGGGGCTTCACTGAAGCTTTCTTT.

This clonotype has only a few counts. The chain has TRBV12-3 or TRBV12-4 and TRBJ1-1, with D possibly matching TRBD1 (6 bases). Trimming stripped 6 bases from V and 0 bases from J, with 14 bases between. The CDR3 has 15 amino acids. CDR3 sequence (DNA): TGTGCCAGCAGACCAGAGGGGGGTATGAACACTGAAGCTTTCTTT. This gives the protein CASRPEGGMNTEAFF.

This clonotype turned up a few times. This chain connects TRBV7-2 to TRBJ1-2; TRBD1 is a possible D gene (5 bases). The germline V and J ends were trimmed by 4 bases and 3 bases, with 18 bases remaining between them. The CDR3 contains 16 residues. Germline V gene data show CDR1 as SGHTA and CDR2 as FQGNSA. CDR3 region: CASSSSWPRVDYGYTF. CDR3 sequence (DNA): TGTGCCAGCAGCTCCAGCTGGCCCAGGGTTGACTATGGCTACACCTTC.

This clonotype came up many times. The chain uses TRBV7-6 and TRBJ2-3; D is possibly TRBD2 (5 bases). V lost 1 base and J 1 base, leaving 9 bases between the germline ends. The CDR3 is 15 amino acids. Germline CDR1 and CDR2: SGHVS and FNYEAQ. The CDR3 loop is CASSLEGLRTDTQYF. The CDR3 region has the DNA TGTGCCAGCAGCTTAGAAGGACTCCGCACAGATACGCAGTATTTT. Using reference TRBV7-6 and TRBJ2-3 for the parts outside the CDR3, the full variable domain is GAGVSQSPRYKVTKRGQDVALRCDPISGHVSLYWYRQALGQGPEFLTYFNYEAQQDKSGLPNDRFSAERPEGSISTLTIQRTEQRDSAMYRCASSLEGLRTDTQYFGPGTRLTVL.

Only a few counts were recorded for this clonotype. This chain joins TRBV7-3 and TRBJ2-4; tentatively, D is TRBD1 (5 bases). The V end was cut by 2 bases, the J end by 5 bases, with 22 bases between. This CDR3 comprises 18 residues. Per germline, CDR1 SGHTA and CDR2 FQGTGA. The CDR3 loop is CASSLFPRPTTVENIQYF. CDR3 nucleotide sequence: TGTGCCAGCAGCTTATTTCCCCGCCCGACGACAGTAGAAAACATTCAGTACTTC.

The V gene is TRBV7-6, the J gene TRBJ1-2; D is unclear. Per germline, CDR1 SGHVS and CDR2 FNYEAQ. V lost 5 bases, J lost 6 bases, and 13 bases lay in between. CDR3 length equals 13 residues. For the CDR3, the DNA is TGTGCCAGCAGCCTACCCGCCTACGATGGCTACACCTTC. This sequence encodes CASSLPAYDGYTF.

This chain connects TRBV27 to TRBJ2-4; the D gene is possibly TRBD1 (6 bases). The length of the CDR3 is 16 residues. The V gene's germline CDR1 is MNHEY and CDR2 SMNVEV (reference sequence). Trimming removed 5 bases from V and 0 bases from J, with 14 bases in between. Written as DNA, the CDR3 is TGTGCCAGCAGTGCCCCAGGGGATTTAGCCAAAAACATTCAGTACTTC. Its protein is CASSAPGDLAKNIQYF.

Only a few counts were recorded for this clonotype. The chain is built from TRBV20-1 and TRBJ1-5; 7 bases agree with TRBD1. This CDR3 is built from 18 residues. From germline, CDR1 is DFQATT and CDR2 SNEGSKA (reference sequence). V trimming: 3 bases; J trimming: 6 bases; junction bases outside the gene matches: 20. The CDR3, as DNA: TGCAGTGCTAGTTATCCGGCAGGGGGACCATGGGCAGGTCAGCCCCAGCATTTT. This encodes CSASYPAGGPWAGQPQHF.

This clonotype turned up a few times. This chain's CDR3 is CASSPRLYSGNTIYF. CDR3 nucleotide sequence: TGTGCCAGCAGCCCGAGACTGTACTCTGGAAACACCATATATTTT. V gene TRBV7-8 combines with J gene TRBJ1-3; unclear D gene. This CDR3 region has 15 residues. From germline, CDR1 is SGHVS and CDR2 FQNEAQ. With 5 bases removed from V and 0 bases from J, the gap between germline ends came to 11 bases.

A few counts support this clonotype. The genes are TRBV4-3 and TRBJ1-1; D is uncertain. Germline loops: CDR1 LGHNA, CDR2 YSLEER. The CDR3 spans 15 residues. V was clipped by 0 bases and J by 4 bases, with 12 bases between them. The CDR3 bases are TGCGCCAGCAGCCAAGATACGCAGTGGGGCACTGAAGCTTTCTTT. This gives the protein CASSQDTQWGTEAFF.

The chain carries TRBV20-1 and TRBJ2-6; D unresolved. There are 12 residues in the CDR3. Germline V gene sequence: CDR1 DFQATT, CDR2 SNEGSKA (reference sequence). With 5 bases removed from V and 1 base from J, the gap between germline ends came to 3 bases. The CDR3 DNA is TGCAGTGCTCGGTCTGGGGCCAACGTCCTGACTTTC. Protein product: CSARSGANVLTF.

This sequence joins TRBV19 and TRBJ1-5, with D maybe TRBD1 (6 bases). The V end was cut by 4 bases, the J end by 5 bases, with 12 bases between. The CDR3 covers 14 residues. Germline V gene sequence: CDR1 LNHDA, CDR2 SQIVND (reference sequence). CDR3 protein: CASSTPPGDQPQHF. In nucleotides, the CDR3 is TGTGCCAGTAGTACACCGCCAGGGGATCAGCCCCAGCATTTT. The whole variable domain, filled in from reference TRBV19 and TRBJ1-5, reads DGGITQSPKYLFRKEGQNVTLSCEQNLNHDAMYWYRQDPGQGLRLIYYSQIVNDFQKGDIAEGYSVSREKKESFPLTVTSAQKNPTAFYLCASSTPPGDQPQHFGDGTRLSIL.

This clonotype was seen ten or more times. This rearrangement joins TRBV7-2 to TRBJ2-3; TRBD2 aligns across 7 bases. Germline-derived CDR1 and CDR2 are SGHTA and FQGNSA. There are 15 residues in the CDR3. Losses at the gene ends were 4 bases for V and 0 bases for J; bases not matched to a gene: 4. The CDR3 sequence: CASSSSGASTDTQYF. Written as DNA, the CDR3 is TGTGCCAGCAGCTCCAGCGGGGCTAGCACAGATACGCAGTATTTT.

The chain recombines TRBV29-1 with TRBJ1-1; 8 bases match TRBD1. Looked up from germline, CDR1 is SQVTM and CDR2 is ANQGSEA. The trim removed 5 bases at V and 5 bases at J, leaving 7 bases unmatched. The CDR3 is 13 amino acids. The CDR3 DNA reads TGCAGCGTTCAGGACAGGGCGGGGACTGAAGCTTTCTTT. Translated, it gives CSVQDRAGTEAFF.

About this clonotype: A much more abundant neighbour one base away suggests this may be a read error. The rearrangement uses TRBV6-4 and TRBJ2-1; TRBD2 aligns across 7 bases. The CDR3 contains 14 residues. V dropped 6 bases and J dropped 10; count of bases not matched to a gene: 12. Germline CDR1 MRHNA, CDR2 SNTAGT. The CDR3 loop is CASRAGWTSWEQFF. The CDR3 DNA reads TGTGCCAGCAGAGCGGGGTGGACCTCTTGGGAGCAGTTCTTC.

The DNA of the CDR3 is TGCGCCAGCAGCTGGGGGTTCTCTGGGGCCAACGTCCTGACTTTC. This translates into CASSWGFSGANVLTF. The V and J genes are TRBV5-1 and TRBJ2-6, with D perhaps matching TRBD1 or TRBD2 (5 bases each). The CDR3 is made up of 15 amino acids. Trimming stripped 3 bases from V and 0 bases from J, with 7 bases between. In germline, CDR1 is SGHRS, CDR2 YFSETQ.

With respect to this clonotype: The junction does not match germline at one end; this may be a read error. The chain uses TRBV10-3 and TRBJ1-5; 7 nucleotides match TRBD1. Germline lookup yields CDR1 ENHRY and CDR2 SYGVKD. CDR3 size: 12 residues. This chain's CDR3 is CAISGGGQPQDF. DNA of the CDR3: TGTGCCATCAGTGGAGGGGGCCAGCCCCAGGATTTT.

This chain uses TRBV19 with TRBJ1-3; a weak D match, TRBD1 (6 bases). The V gene's germline CDR1 is LNHDA and CDR2 SQIVND (reference sequence). Trimming stripped 9 bases from V and 5 bases from J, with 14 bases between. CDR3 length: 13 residues. CDR3 sequence reads: CASADRTRNTIYF. CDR3 in DNA: TGTGCCAGCGCCGACAGGACCAGAAACACCATATATTTT. The full variable domain, rest sourced from reference TRBV19 and TRBJ1-3, is DGGITQSPKYLFRKEGQNVTLSCEQNLNHDAMYWYRQDPGQGLRLIYYSQIVNDFQKGDIAEGYSVSREKKESFPLTVTSAQKNPTAFYLCASADRTRNTIYFGEGSWLTVV.

This clonotype was observed a handful of times. The chain has TRBV20-1 and TRBJ2-7, with a weak D call TRBD1 (6 bases). The CDR3 has 13 residues. Germline V gene data show CDR1 as DFQATT and CDR2 as SNEGSKA (reference sequence). V was cut by 1 base and J by 6 bases, with 13 bases left in between. The CDR3 here is CSARALTGREQYF. The CDR3 DNA reads as TGCAGTGCTAGAGCCTTGACAGGACGCGAGCAGTACTTC.

This chain links TRBV7-2 with TRBJ2-3, with D possibly called TRBD1 or TRBD2 (5 bases each). Germline lookup yields CDR1 SGHTA and CDR2 FQGNSA. The CDR3 length is 14 residues. V was pared by 5 bases and J by 4 bases, with 13 bases between. The CDR3 loop reads CASSPSWGSDTQYF. CDR3 nucleotide sequence: TGTGCCAGCAGCCCCTCGTGGGGGTCAGATACGCAGTATTTT. The variable domain in full, completed from reference TRBV7-2 and TRBJ2-3, reads GAGVSQSPSNKVTEKGKDVELRCDPISGHTALYWYRQSLGQGLEFLIYFQGNSAPDKSGLPSDRFSAERTGGSVSTLTIQRTQQEDSAVYLCASSPSWGSDTQYFGPGTRLTVL.

The genes are TRBV12-3 or TRBV12-4 and TRBJ2-7; D remains ambiguous. This CDR3 is 13 amino acids long. Trimming took 4 bases from V and 2 from J, leaving 9 bases between them. CDR3 residues: CASSYPPPYEQYF. The CDR3 DNA is TGTGCCAGCAGTTATCCCCCCCCCTACGAGCAGTACTTC.

This clonotype has a handful of counts. The chain recombines TRBV6-6 with TRBJ2-1; perhaps TRBD1 as D (5 bases). Germline CDR1 MNHNY, CDR2 SVGAGI (reference sequence). The length of the CDR3 is 11 residues. Trimming removed 5 bases from V and 9 bases from J, with 8 bases in between. The CDR3 is CASSGAGEQFF. As DNA, the CDR3 is TGTGCCAGCAGTGGGGCCGGTGAGCAGTTCTTC.

This clonotype was counted ten times or more. This chain connects TRBV7-2 to TRBJ1-1; D is unresolved. In germline, CDR1 is SGHTA, CDR2 FQGNSA. V was trimmed by 1 base and J by 6 bases, leaving 12 bases between them. The CDR3 contains 14 residues. The CDR3 spells CASSLVGVKAEAFF. The CDR3 DNA sequence: TGTGCCAGCAGCTTAGTCGGGGTGAAGGCTGAAGCTTTCTTT.

This clonotype was seen only a few times. The chain couples TRBV7-2 to TRBJ1-5; TRBD1 is a possible D gene (5 bases). Trimming removed 6 bases at V and 11 bases at J, with 20 bases between. The germline gives CDR1 SGHTA, CDR2 FQGNSA. CDR3 length: 14 residues. The CDR3 here is CASSSGTDISAQHF. The DNA of the CDR3 is TGTGCCAGCAGTTCCGGGACGGATATATCGGCCCAGCATTTT.

This chain links TRBV6-1 with TRBJ2-6; TRBD1 agrees at 7 bases. The CDR3 has 17 residues. V shed 11 bases, J shed 0 bases, and the junction held 13 bases outside the gene matches. The germline V gene has CDR1 MNHNS and CDR2 SASEGT. The DNA of the CDR3 is TGTGCCTCTTCAGCCGGGACAGCGATCTCTGGGGCCAACGTCCTGACTTTC. Its translation: CASSAGTAISGANVLTF.

V is TRBV9 and J is TRBJ2-1, with 9 bases identical to TRBD2. J was trimmed by 8 bases and V by 0 bases; bases with no gene match: 6. CDR1 SGDLS and CDR2 YYNGEE come from the germline V gene. There are 15 residues in the CDR3. The CDR3: CASSVEGRGGYEQFF. For the CDR3, the DNA is TGTGCCAGCAGCGTAGAGGGGCGGGGGGGCTATGAGCAGTTCTTC.